This is a list of T cell receptor beta chains from one sample in a study of cytomegalovirus exposure and HLA in healthy donors. This table comes from immunoSEQ multiplex PCR, and its TCRdb copy is limited to in-frame clones, with some not included. The sample includes under 200,000 clones, around three quarters of them seen just once. The specimen was PBMCs. The receptors here all came from a woman between 45 and 60 years old in good health and CMV-seropositive. The CDR3 runs from the conserved cysteine through the conserved F or W. The D gene is left open where the match is weak. Size is omitted from some rows. Given values are once, few, many or a class for expanded clones.

>TRBJ2-4|TRBD1|few|TRBV5-6
CASSWAGTGGNIQYF
TGTGCCAGCAGCTGGGCCGGGACAGGGGGCAACATTCAGTACTTC
>TRBJ2-1|.|.|TRBV19
CASSLSRARKAGNEQFF
TGTGCCAGTAGTTTAAGCCGGGCCAGAAAGGCGGGTAATGAGCAGTTCTTC
>TRBJ1-3|.|.|TRBV4-2
CASSQDLGGRPSSGNTIYF
TGTGCCAGCAGCCAAGATTTGGGTGGGAGACCCAGCTCTGGAAACACCATATATTTT
>TRBJ1-3|.|once|TRBV7-2
CASSHRWTPTGNTIYF
TGTGCCAGCAGCCATCGGTGGACACCGACTGGAAACACCATATATTTT
>TRBJ1-1|.|.|TRBV6-5
CASSYSMRRNTEAFF
TGTGCCAGCAGTTACTCGATGAGGCGGAACACTGAAGCTTTCTTT
>TRBJ1-3|TRBD1|.|TRBV28
CASSLRQGIVSGNTIYF
TGTGCCAGCAGCCTGAGACAGGGCATCGTTTCTGGAAACACCATATATTTT
>TRBJ1-3|TRBD1|.|TRBV7-2
CASSLDRGGNTIYF
TGTGCCAGCAGCTTAGACAGGGGAGGAAACACCATATATTTT
>TRBJ1-6|TRBD1|.|TRBV25-1
CASSDFVAGGNSPLHF
TGTGCCAGCAGTGACTTCGTGGCAGGGGGGAATTCACCCCTCCACTTT
>TRBJ2-2|.|.|TRBV7-3
CASSLMGSGELFF
TGTGCCAGCAGCTTAATGGGCTCCGGGGAGCTGTTTTTT
>TRBJ1-5|.|.|TRBV6-5
CASSRDINQPQHF
TGTGCCAGCAGTCGGGACATTAATCAGCCCCAGCATTTT
>TRBJ2-6|.|.|TRBV7-3
CASSLITSVSGANVLTF
TGTGCCAGCAGCCTAATCACCTCAGTATCCGGGGCCAACGTCCTGACTTTC
>TRBJ2-3|TRBD2|.|TRBV19
CASSIPSGGLRSTDTQYF
TGTGCCAGTAGTATCCCTAGCGGGGGCCTTAGAAGCACAGATACGCAGTATTTT
>TRBJ2-3|.|once|TRBV28
CASSGGAVRDTQYF
TGTGCCAGCAGTGGCGGCGCAGTAAGGGATACGCAGTATTTT
>TRBJ2-5|.|.|TRBV7-2
CASSPYQETQYF
TGTGCCAGCAGCCCCTACCAAGAGACCCAGTACTTC
>TRBJ2-2|TRBD2|.|TRBV5-1
CASSPGGFWELFF
TGCGCCAGCAGCCCCGGGGGGTTTTGGGAGCTGTTTTTT
>TRBJ2-6|TRBD1|.|TRBV28
CASSAGTGLSGANVLTF
TGTGCCAGCAGCGCGGGGACAGGGTTGTCTGGGGCCAACGTCCTGACTTTC
>TRBJ2-5|TRBD1|.|TRBV27
CASSSPAGGLETQYF
TGTGCCAGCAGTTCCCCGGCAGGGGGATTGGAGACCCAGTACTTC
>TRBJ1-5|TRBD1|.|TRBV19
CASHDRVGQPQHF
TGTGCCAGTCATGACAGGGTGGGGCAGCCCCAGCATTTT
>TRBJ2-7|.|once|TRBV30
CAWSERQQPYF
TGTGCCTGGAGTGAACGACAGCAACCGTACTTC
>TRBJ1-6|.|.|TRBV6-5
CASSYKGRGSPLHF
TGTGCCAGCAGTTACAAGGGCCGGGGTTCACCCCTCCACTTT
>TRBJ2-1|.|.|TRBV15
CATSSRRIQFF
TGTGCCACCAGCAGTCGGCGGATACAGTTCTTC
>TRBJ2-7|.|.|TRBV29-1
CSVRWGGPWDEQYF
TGCAGCGTTAGGTGGGGGGGGCCCTGGGACGAGCAGTACTTC
>TRBJ1-1|.|once|TRBV18
CASSRTGGVTEAFF
TGTGCCAGCTCACGGACTGGGGGCGTCACTGAAGCTTTCTTT
>TRBJ2-2|.|.|TRBV30
CASLADGAGINTGELFF
TGTGCCTCATTAGCGGACGGGGCGGGGATCAACACCGGGGAGCTGTTTTTT
>TRBJ1-1|.|.|TRBV7-9
CAGSLQAGNTEAFF
TGTGCCGGCAGCTTACAGGCGGGAAACACTGAAGCTTTCTTT
>TRBJ1-1|TRBD1|few|TRBV7-9
CSSSLGQGRAFF
TGTTCCAGCAGCCTCGGACAGGGTCGAGCTTTCTTT
>TRBJ2-3|.|once|TRBV29-1
CSVDKQGEADTQYF
TGCAGCGTTGACAAACAGGGAGAAGCAGATACGCAGTATTTT
>TRBJ2-3|TRBD2|.|TRBV5-1
CASSLVGLAATDTQYF
TGCGCCAGCAGCTTGGTGGGACTAGCGGCCACAGATACGCAGTATTTT